The clone carrying this TCR beta chain was found a few times. This specimen comes from a study of blood T cell repertoires in COVID-19. Study details: Samples representing acute and convalescent COVID-19 were sourced from the United States, Italy and Spain. Nucleic acid was either cDNA or gDNA, and it came from T cells, B-cell-depleted T cells, or PBMCs.

Germline CDR1 SNHLY, CDR2 FYNNEI. The CDR3 covers 15 residues. V gave up 6 bases and J gave up 4 bases, with 13 bases separating them. Methods used by the authors: From reference gene primer amplification, estimates of nucleated cell counts were derived. Measured with immunoSEQ multiplex PCR; TCRdb has only the in-frame clones, and not every one. V and J calls and clone size are those listed in that table; D and trimming were worked out from the DNA. In the table there are hundreds of thousands of clones, 75% to 90% of which are singletons. The source material was peripheral blood. The V call is TRBV2, the J call TRBJ2-6; D is possibly TRBD1 (5 bases). The TCR comes from a man aged 40-49 years with acute or convalescent COVID-19. The CDR3 DNA sequence: TGTGCCAGCAGCCAGGGTCCCTGGGGGGCCAACGTCCTGACTTTC. The encoded protein is CASSQGPWGANVLTF.